Presented here are 20 T cell receptor beta chains from one specimen sequenced in a study of shared clonotypes between healthy human individuals. TCRdb's table, derived via immunoSEQ multiplex PCR, lists solely in-frame clones and lacks some. The sample has some 2,400,000 clones, 90% to 97% seen once. What was sequenced was naive CD4+ T cells sorted from blood. Subset: CD45RA+ positively selected. The source of these receptors is a man aged 18 to 30 in good health.

CDR3 sequence reads: CASTLGQESQPQHF. The CDR3 bases are TGTGCCAGCACTCTGGGACAGGAAAGCCAGCCCCAGCATTTT. This rearrangement joins TRBV2 to TRBJ1-5; 8 bases are shared with TRBD1. The junction had 9 bases not matched to a gene; V was cut back by 7 bases and J by 7 bases. CDR1 SNHLY and CDR2 FYNNEI come from the germline V gene. The CDR3 has 14 residues.

The chain uses TRBV7-2 and TRBJ1-1; D gene unclear. V lost 1 base to trimming and J lost 1 base, with 10 bases between them. Per germline, CDR1 SGHTA and CDR2 FQGNSA. The CDR3 length is 15 residues. The CDR3 DNA reads TGTGCCAGCAGCTTAGAGGTAGGGCGGAACACTGAAGCTTTCTTT. Translation: CASSLEVGRNTEAFF.

The rearrangement uses TRBV30 and TRBJ1-4; the D is unclear. The germline CDR1 and CDR2 sequences are GTSNPN and SVGIG (reference sequence). The CDR3 consists of 15 residues. The V gene lost 4 bases and the J gene lost 5 bases, with 17 bases spanning the gap. The CDR3 nucleotides are TGTGCCTGGAACGGAGGAGCCGGATTCAATGAAAAACTGTTTTTT. It translates to CAWNGGAGFNEKLFF.

This chain links TRBV5-1 with TRBJ2-7, with 8 bases lining up with TRBD2. The CDR3 totals 15 residues. Unmatched junction bases numbered 6, after V lost 0 bases and J lost 4 bases. Germline V gives CDR1 SGHRS, CDR2 YFSETQ. CDR3 protein: CASSLDLAGIYEQYF. The DNA for the CDR3 is TGCGCCAGCAGCTTGGACCTAGCGGGTATTTACGAGCAGTACTTC.

The chain is built from TRBV5-8 and TRBJ2-3, with 12 nucleotides matching TRBD2. Trimming removed 5 bases from V and 2 bases from J; junction bases left unmatched: 6. This CDR3 has 16 residues. CDR1 and CDR2 from the germline V gene are SGHTS and YDEGEE. The CDR3 coding sequence is TGTGCCAGCAGTTCCGGACTAGCGGGACACACAGATACGCAGTATTTT. It yields the protein CASSSGLAGHTDTQYF.

As DNA, the CDR3 is TGTGCCAGCAGCCAGAACCCACGCGGTGAGCAGTTCTTC. Translated, it gives CASSQNPRGEQFF. The chain links TRBV14 to TRBJ2-1, with D hard to call. Per germline, CDR1 SGHDN and CDR2 FVKESK. V was pared by 3 bases and J by 9 bases, with 12 bases between. The CDR3 covers 13 residues.

V and J are TRBV4-1 and TRBJ2-7; a possible D gene is TRBD1 (5 bases). The CDR3 contains 15 residues. Per germline, CDR1 MGHRA and CDR2 YSYEKL. Trimming shortened V by 4 bases and J by 3 bases, and 16 bases separated the two germline ends. The CDR3 sequence is CASSRTDQGDYEQYF. The CDR3, as DNA: TGCGCCAGCAGCCGGACCGACCAAGGGGACTACGAGCAGTACTTC.

The V and J genes are TRBV5-1 and TRBJ2-2; 7 bases agree with TRBD2. This CDR3 spans 15 amino acids. Trimming took 1 base from V and 4 from J; bases not matched to a gene: 4. Germline V gives CDR1 SGHRS, CDR2 YFSETQ. The CDR3 nucleotides read TGCGCCAGCAGCTTGAGCGGGGAGAGCACCGGGGAGCTGTTTTTT. It translates to CASSLSGESTGELFF.

The chain uses TRBV19 and TRBJ1-2, with a weak D call TRBD1 (6 bases). CDR1 and CDR2 (germline): LNHDA, SQIVND (reference sequence). This CDR3 has 14 residues. Trimming pared 3 bases from V and 8 bases from J, leaving 16 bases between. DNA for the CDR3: TGTGCCAGTAGTATGGACAGATTAAGCGGCGGCTACACCTTC. Translating gives CASSMDRLSGGYTF.

Here the CDR3 reads CASSRGMSSEQFF. Written as DNA, the CDR3 is TGTGCCAGCAGTCGGGGGATGTCGAGTGAGCAGTTCTTC. V and J are TRBV28 and TRBJ2-1, with D possibly TRBD2 on 6 matching bases. V was pared by 5 bases and J by 9 bases, with 14 bases between. Germline V lookup: CDR1 MDHEN, CDR2 SYDVKM. The CDR3 is 13 residues long.

The gene calls are TRBV4-1 and TRBJ2-5; TRBD2 agrees at 12 bases. This CDR3 comprises 18 residues. CDR1 is MGHRA, CDR2 YSYEKL, per germline. Trimming at V came to 6 bases and at J to 5 bases, leaving 16 bases not matched to a gene. CDR3 region: CASRSLAGGLSLWETQYF. For the CDR3, the DNA is TGCGCCAGCAGGAGCCTAGCGGGGGGGCTGTCTTTATGGGAGACCCAGTACTTC.

Comments on this clone: The same CDR3 also results from other DNA sequences found in this sample. V usage is TRBV2 and J usage is TRBJ2-2; D not resolved. Germline lookup yields CDR1 SNHLY and CDR2 FYNNEI. V lost 6 bases, J lost 3 bases, and 5 bases lay in between. CDR3 length equals 12 residues. The CDR3 coding sequence is TGTGCCAGCAGACTCGACACCGGGGAGCTGTTTTTT. It codes for CASRLDTGELFF.

V is TRBV2 and J is TRBJ1-1, with D maybe TRBD1 (6 bases). Trimming removed 6 bases from V and 1 base from J, with 12 bases in between. CDR1 is SNHLY, CDR2 FYNNEI, per germline. There are 14 residues in the CDR3. The CDR3 region is CASRSVTGNTEAFF. Written as DNA, the CDR3 is TGTGCCAGCAGGTCCGTGACAGGGAACACTGAAGCTTTCTTT.

Concerning this clone: This same CDR3 is encoded by further DNA sequences in the sample. The chain couples TRBV7-9 to TRBJ2-1, with D possibly called TRBD1 or TRBD2 (5 bases each). The CDR3 length is 15 residues. The V end was cut by 2 bases, the J end by 1 base, with 9 bases between. Germline V gene sequence: CDR1 SEHNR, CDR2 FQNEAQ (reference sequence). This CDR3 reads CASSLSGTSYNEQFF. The CDR3 DNA reads as TGTGCCAGCAGCTTAAGTGGGACGTCCTACAATGAGCAGTTCTTC.

The gene calls are TRBV11-3 and TRBJ1-3; the D gene is possibly TRBD1 (5 bases). The V end lost 5 bases, the J end lost 3 bases, and 14 bases lay between the germline ends. This CDR3 has 15 residues. Germline CDR1 and CDR2: SGHNT and YENEEA. CDR3 DNA sequence: TGTGCCAGCAGCACCGGACAAGGGAGTGGAAACACCATATATTTT. This gives the protein CASSTGQGSGNTIYF.

The chain carries TRBV6-5 and TRBJ2-7, with D possibly being TRBD2 (6 bases). CDR3 length equals 13 residues. V dropped 8 bases and J dropped 8 bases, with 19 bases sitting between them. In germline, CDR1 is MNHEY, CDR2 SVGAGI. The CDR3 bases are TGTGCCAGCGGGGGAGCGGGTGAAGGAAAGCAGTACTTC. Protein: CASGGAGEGKQYF.

The chain links TRBV7-2 to TRBJ2-1; D ambiguous. Trimming removed 6 bases at V and 2 bases at J, with 8 bases between. The germline CDR1 and CDR2 sequences are SGHTA and FQGNSA. CDR3 length: 13 amino acids. The CDR3 here is CASRVVAYNEQFF. CDR3 nucleotides: TGTGCCAGCAGAGTAGTTGCCTACAATGAGCAGTTCTTC. The full variable domain, its missing parts supplied by reference TRBV7-2 and TRBJ2-1, is GAGVSQSPSNKVTEKGKDVELRCDPISGHTALYWYRQSLGQGLEFLIYFQGNSAPDKSGLPSDRFSAERTGGSVSTLTIQRTQQEDSAVYLCASRVVAYNEQFFGPGTRLTVL.

This chain joins TRBV9 and TRBJ2-3; possible D gene TRBD2, 6 bases. V lost 0 bases to trimming and J lost 3 bases, with 17 bases between them. The CDR3 runs 17 residues. CDR1 is SGDLS and CDR2 is YYNGEE in the germline V gene. The CDR3 here is CASSVGVGGSRTDTQYF. The CDR3 DNA reads TGTGCCAGCAGCGTAGGGGTCGGGGGTTCTAGGACAGATACGCAGTATTTT.

V gene TRBV28 combines with J gene TRBJ1-6, with 9 bases fitting TRBD1. J was trimmed by 5 bases and V by 6 bases; bases with no gene match: 8. The CDR3 has 16 residues. Germline CDR1 MDHEN, CDR2 SYDVKM. The CDR3: CASRELDRGNNSPLHF. The CDR3 nucleotides are TGTGCCAGCAGAGAACTGGACAGGGGAAATAATTCACCCCTCCACTTT.

The V gene is TRBV2, the J gene TRBJ2-1, with D unresolved. V was pared by 6 bases and J by 10 bases, with 16 bases between. Germline V lookup: CDR1 SNHLY, CDR2 FYNNEI. The CDR3 contains 13 residues. The CDR3 reads CASSPNLPREQFF. In nucleotides, the CDR3 is TGTGCCAGCAGCCCCAACCTCCCAAGGGAGCAGTTCTTC.